These T cell receptor beta chains were read from a single sample in a study of T cells in Graves' hyperthyroidism and ophthalmopathy. Each CDR3 protein gets one entry after TCRdb re-called the multiplex PCR reads with MiXCR. In the table there are roughly 720,000 distinct CDR3 sequences, around 16% of which are singletons. The sequencing sample was made of blood. The source is a man aged 45-60 years with Graves' hyperthyroidism. CDR3s include the opening cysteine and the closing phenylalanine or tryptophan. D genes are given only for firm matches. Only some rows state a clone size, as once, few, many or a class for expanded clones.

NA	TRBV6-2/TRBV6-3	TRBJ2-4	NA	CASGPTSSGPGNIQYF	TGTGCCAGCGGTCCCACGTCGAGCGGCCCTGGGAACATTCAGTACTTC
NA	TRBV7-2	TRBJ2-3	many	CASSLSWGTTDTQYF	TGTGCCAGCAGCTTATCTTGGGGGACCACAGATACGCAGTATTTT
TRBD1	TRBV12-3/TRBV12-4	TRBJ1-1	many	CASSLAAGGNTEAFF	TGTGCCAGCAGTTTAGCGGCAGGGGGGAACACTGAAGCTTTCTTT
NA	TRBV3-1	TRBJ1-2	many	CASSLDRDRPRSGYTF	TGTGCCAGCAGCCTAGACCGGGACCGCCCTAGGAGTGGCTACACCTTC
TRBD1	TRBV18	TRBJ2-7	NA	CASSRDRVENEQYF	TGTGCCAGCTCACGAGACAGGGTAGAGAACGAGCAGTACTTC
NA	TRBV9	TRBJ2-7	many	CASSPTVLSYEQYF	TGTGCCAGCAGCCCGACAGTGCTCTCCTACGAGCAGTACTTC
TRBD1	TRBV6-9	TRBJ1-5	NA	CASSYGDRVNQPQHF	TGTGCCAGCAGTTACGGGGACAGGGTGAATCAGCCCCAGCATTTT
NA	TRBV29-1	TRBJ2-5	NA	CSVEANSPGDRETQYF	TGCAGCGTTGAAGCTAACAGCCCAGGGGATCGAGAGACCCAGTACTTC
TRBD1	TRBV5-1	TRBJ2-5	many	CASSSPGQGQETQYF	TGCGCCAGCAGCTCTCCGGGACAGGGGCAAGAGACCCAGTACTTC
NA	TRBV10-1	TRBJ2-7	once	CASSESQGPSPYEQYF	TGCGCCAGCAGTGAGTCTCAGGGACCATCTCCCTACGAGCAGTACTTC
NA	TRBV6-1	TRBJ1-5	many	CASSYRYLAGRNQPQHF	TGTGCCAGCAGTTATAGGTACTTGGCAGGCCGCAATCAGCCCCAGCATTTT
TRBD1	TRBV7-8	TRBJ1-6	NA	CASSGTGLYNSPLHF	TGTGCCAGCAGCGGGACAGGCCTCTATAATTCACCCCTCCACTTT
NA	TRBV18	TRBJ2-5	many	CASSPPVIETQYF	TGTGCCAGCTCACCACCGGTCATAGAGACCCAGTACTTC
TRBD2	TRBV7-9	TRBJ2-7	NA	CASSPREGLAGSYSYEQYF	TGTGCCAGCAGCCCTAGGGAGGGGCTAGCGGGCTCTTATTCCTACGAGCAGTACTTC
NA	TRBV10-1	TRBJ2-2	few	CATWDFITGELFF	TGCGCCACTTGGGACTTCATCACCGGGGAGCTGTTTTTT
TRBD2	TRBV5-1	TRBJ2-1	few	CASSWEGLYNEQFF	TGCGCCAGCAGCTGGGAGGGCCTGTACAATGAGCAGTTCTTC
TRBD2	TRBV19	TRBJ2-1	NA	CAGSIAGLATYNEQFF	TGTGCCGGTAGTATAGCGGGACTAGCGACTTACAATGAGCAGTTCTTC
TRBD2	TRBV19	TRBJ2-1	few	CASSINPSGISEQFF	TGTGCCAGTAGTATAAATCCTAGCGGGATTAGTGAGCAGTTCTTC
TRBD2	TRBV20-1	TRBJ2-1	NA	CSARPNGLADNEQFF	TGCAGTGCTAGACCCAATGGACTAGCGGACAATGAGCAGTTCTTC
NA	TRBV27	TRBJ2-5	many	CATAGLLMLETQYF	TGTGCCACCGCGGGACTCCTTATGTTAGAGACCCAGTACTTC
NA	TRBV10-1	TRBJ2-2	few	CASSDSQFATGELFF	TGCGCCAGCAGTGATTCACAGTTCGCCACCGGGGAGCTGTTTTTT
TRBD1	TRBV12-3/TRBV12-4	TRBJ2-7	many	CASSSTGISYEQYF	TGTGCCAGCAGTTCGACAGGGATCAGCTACGAGCAGTACTTC
NA	TRBV30	TRBJ2-1	few	CAVLVSYNEQFF	TGTGCTGTACTGGTCTCCTACAATGAGCAGTTCTTC
TRBD2	TRBV20-1	TRBJ2-1	NA	CSARDPGRAASDEQFF	TGCAGTGCTAGAGATCCCGGGAGGGCCGCATCAGATGAGCAGTTCTTC
NA	TRBV27	TRBJ1-3	many	CASSRGGASGNTIYF	TGTGCCAGCAGCCGGGGTGGGGCGTCTGGAAACACCATATATTTT
NA	TRBV4-3	TRBJ1-1	few	CASSQDIGTPNTEAFF	TGCGCCAGCAGCCAAGATATCGGCACTCCGAACACTGAAGCTTTCTTT
NA	TRBV28	TRBJ2-7	few	CASSLRGPRSYEQYF	TGTGCCAGCAGTTTACGTGGGCCTCGCTCCTACGAGCAGTACTTC
TRBD1	TRBV7-9	TRBJ2-3	many	CASSFTGTGGTDTQYF	TGTGCCAGCAGCTTCACCGGGACAGGGGGGACAGATACGCAGTATTTT
NA	TRBV15	TRBJ1-2	NA	CATSSKPNRLSNYGYTF	TGTGCCACCAGCAGCAAACCTAACAGGTTATCGAACTATGGCTACACCTTC
TRBD2	TRBV7-2	TRBJ2-4	many	CASSSGLAGGIRAKNIQYF	TGTGCCAGCAGCTCCGGACTAGCGGGAGGGATAAGGGCCAAAAACATTCAGTACTTC
TRBD2	TRBV12-3/TRBV12-4	TRBJ2-5	few	CASKAGVGETQYF	TGTGCCAGCAAAGCGGGAGTGGGAGAGACCCAGTACTTC
NA	TRBV20-1	TRBJ1-1	many	CSARDRGKGRSNTEAFF	TGCAGTGCTAGAGATCGGGGTAAGGGCCGATCGAACACTGAAGCTTTCTTT
NA	TRBV6-1	TRBJ2-6	few	CASSTESSSGANVLTF	TGTGCCAGCAGTACCGAAAGCAGCTCTGGGGCCAACGTCCTGACTTTC
TRBD1	TRBV7-2	TRBJ1-1	many	CASSSRTGDSAFF	TGTGCCAGCAGCTCCCGGACAGGGGACTCAGCTTTCTTT
NA	TRBV11-2	TRBJ2-2	many	CASSSLERGWNTGELFF	TGTGCCAGCAGCAGCTTGGAAAGGGGCTGGAACACCGGGGAGCTGTTTTTT
TRBD1	TRBV6-1	TRBJ2-1	NA	CASRINSGTGSLYEQFF	TGTGCCAGCAGAATCAACTCCGGGACAGGGAGTTTGTATGAGCAGTTCTTC
NA	TRBV2	TRBJ2-7	NA	CASSYEYEQYF	TGTGCCAGCAGTTACGAATACGAGCAGTACTTC
NA	TRBV3-1	TRBJ1-6	NA	CASSQVSSPLHF	TGTGCCAGCAGCCAAGTTAGTTCACCCCTCCACTTT
NA	TRBV5-1	TRBJ2-2	few	CASSPGDGPNTGELFF	TGCGCCAGCAGCCCGGGGGACGGTCCGAACACCGGGGAGCTGTTTTTT
TRBD1	TRBV14	TRBJ2-1	few	CASSLPGTGYNEQSF	TGTGCCAGCAGCTTACCCGGGACAGGCTACAATGAGCAGTCCTTC